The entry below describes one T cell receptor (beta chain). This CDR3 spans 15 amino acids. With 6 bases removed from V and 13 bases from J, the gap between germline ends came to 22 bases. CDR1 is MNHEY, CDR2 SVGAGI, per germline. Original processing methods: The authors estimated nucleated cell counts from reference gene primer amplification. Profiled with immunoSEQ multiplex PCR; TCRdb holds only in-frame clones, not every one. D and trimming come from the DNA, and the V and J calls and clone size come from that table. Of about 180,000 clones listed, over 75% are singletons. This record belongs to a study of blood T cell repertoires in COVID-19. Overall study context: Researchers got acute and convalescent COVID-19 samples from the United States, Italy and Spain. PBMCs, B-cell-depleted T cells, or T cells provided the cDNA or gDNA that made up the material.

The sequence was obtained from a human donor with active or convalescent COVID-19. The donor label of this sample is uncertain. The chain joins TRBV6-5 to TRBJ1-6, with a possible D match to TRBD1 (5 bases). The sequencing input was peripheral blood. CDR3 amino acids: CASRTRLGGDEPLHF. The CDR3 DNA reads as TGTGCCAGCAGAACACGGCTTGGAGGGGACGAGCCCCTCCACTTT.